This entry lists 24 T cell receptor beta chains sequenced from one sample in a study of shared clonotypes between healthy human individuals. TCRdb's copy holds only in-frame clones and misses some; the assay was immunoSEQ multiplex PCR. The sample contains about 230,000 clones, about 65% of which appear only once. Sequencing was done on a sample of memory CD4+ T cells sorted from blood. The subset denotes: CD45RA-negative fraction. The source of these receptors is a man aged 30 to 45 in good health.

This clone occurred a few times. Here the CDR3 DNA reads TGCGCCAGCAGCGGAACAGGGACTGGGTTCACTGAAGCTTTCTTT. Translated: CASSGTGTGFTEAFF. The J gene is TRBJ1-1, the V gene TRBV5-1, with D tentatively TRBD1 (6 bases). Germline assignment: CDR1 SGHRS and CDR2 YFSETQ. Trimming left V 4 bases short and J 4 bases short, with 17 bases between. This CDR3 has 15 residues.

V gene TRBV28 combines with J gene TRBJ2-1; tentative D call: TRBD1 (8 bases). The V gene's germline CDR1 is MDHEN and CDR2 SYDVKM. Trimming removed 4 bases at V and 9 bases at J, with 22 bases between. The length of the CDR3 is 16 residues. CDR3 DNA sequence: TGTGCCAGCAGTTCCCCGGGGGGCAGGGGGCAGATTGAGCAGTTCTTC. Protein sequence: CASSSPGGRGQIEQFF.

This rearrangement joins TRBV28 to TRBJ1-5; D remains unclear. CDR1 is MDHEN, CDR2 SYDVKM, per germline. The CDR3 runs to 15 residues. V was shortened by 3 bases and J by 3 bases, with 12 bases between the two germline ends. CDR3 region: CASSLGAGINQPQHF. In DNA, the CDR3 is TGTGCCAGCAGTTTGGGTGCGGGAATCAATCAGCCCCAGCATTTT.

The rearrangement uses TRBV6-5 and TRBJ2-2; TRBD2 is a possible D gene (6 bases). The CDR3 totals 13 residues. V gave up 8 bases and J gave up 7 bases, with 14 bases separating them. In germline, CDR1 is MNHEY, CDR2 SVGAGI. In DNA form, the CDR3 reads TGTGCCAGCTGTGGGAGGCCTATCGGGGAGCTGTTTTTT. Its translation is CASCGRPIGELFF.

This clone has just a few counts. The chain is built from TRBV9 and TRBJ2-5; 10 bases align to TRBD1. V dropped 0 bases and J dropped 3; count of bases not matched to a gene: 5. This CDR3 has 16 amino acids. CDR1 and CDR2 from the germline V gene are SGDLS and YYNGEE. The CDR3 coding sequence is TGTGCCAGCAGCGTAGACGGGACAGGGGTCAAAGAGACCCAGTACTTC. Translated: CASSVDGTGVKETQYF.

Details on this clone: Different DNA sequences within this sample yield the same CDR3. The rearrangement uses TRBV28 and TRBJ2-2, with TRBD2 identical over 9 bases. Germline CDR1 and CDR2: MDHEN and SYDVKM. This CDR3 is 15 amino acids long. The J segment lost 4 bases and the V segment lost 3 bases, leaving 3 bases of the junction unmatched. The DNA of the CDR3 is TGTGCCAGCAGTTTCCCAGCGGGAGGCACCGGGGAGCTGTTTTTT. Translation gives CASSFPAGGTGELFF.

V usage is TRBV5-4 and J usage is TRBJ2-5; D ambiguous. The CDR3 has 13 residues. Germline CDR1 reads SGHNT; CDR2 reads YYREEE (reference sequence). V was cut by 5 bases and J by 3 bases, with 11 bases left in between. In DNA form, the CDR3 reads TGTGCCAGCAGGTCCCCGGTTGAAGAGACCCAGTACTTC. The encoded protein is CASRSPVEETQYF.

The chain couples TRBV29-1 to TRBJ2-2; 9 bases fit TRBD1. With 7 bases clipped from V and 7 bases from J, the junction kept 13 bases outside the gene matches. Germline V lookup: CDR1 SQVTM, CDR2 ANQGSEA. CDR3 length equals 15 residues. This CDR3 reads CSAMSGTGFGGELFF. The DNA for the CDR3 is TGCAGCGCGATGTCCGGGACAGGGTTCGGCGGGGAGCTGTTTTTT.

This clone is classed as medium-sized. The V call is TRBV7-9, the J call TRBJ1-2; D uncertain. V was pared by 5 bases and J by 5 bases, with 12 bases between. Germline V CDR1 and CDR2: SEHNR, FQNEAQ (reference sequence). The CDR3 totals 13 residues. CDR3 amino acids: CASSPTVGYGYTF. The CDR3 DNA follows: TGTGCCAGCAGCCCGACTGTGGGATATGGCTACACCTTC.

The CDR3 DNA reads as TGTGCCAGCAGGTCCTTGTCCAGAAATGTCTACGAGCAGTACTTC. Translating gives CASRSLSRNVYEQYF. This sequence joins TRBV11-2 and TRBJ2-7; D not certain. This CDR3 is built from 15 residues. Germline V gene lookup returns CDR1 SGHAT and CDR2 FQNNGV. Trimming took 6 bases from V and 3 from J, leaving 18 bases between them.

A few counts support this clone. The chain is built from TRBV27 and TRBJ1-1; a possible D gene is TRBD1 (5 bases). Trimming removed 7 bases from V and 0 bases from J, with 21 bases in between. Looked up from germline, CDR1 is MNHEY and CDR2 is SMNVEV (reference sequence). There are 17 residues in the CDR3. CDR3 protein: CASTSLRGGLLNTEAFF. Here the CDR3 DNA reads TGTGCCAGCACCTCCCTCCGGGGCGGCCTTTTGAACACTGAAGCTTTCTTT.

This clone was detected many times. J is TRBJ1-5 and V is TRBV6-1; D is undetermined. CDR3 size: 15 residues. V gave up 3 bases and J gave up 5 bases, with 14 bases separating them. Germline V gene data show CDR1 as MNHNS and CDR2 as SASEGT. In DNA form, the CDR3 reads TGTGCCAGCAGTGAGTTGGGAGGGAGTCATCAGCCCCAGCATTTT. Translated, it gives CASSELGGSHQPQHF.

V and J are TRBV6-5 and TRBJ2-1, with D perhaps matching TRBD2 (6 bases). The CDR3 length is 11 residues. Trimming pared 5 bases from V and 14 bases from J, leaving 13 bases between. Germline V gene data show CDR1 as MNHEY and CDR2 as SVGAGI. CDR3 bases: TGTGCCAGCAGTAGAGGGACTGTCAAGTTCTTC. Amino acids: CASSRGTVKFF.

This chain links TRBV4-1 with TRBJ1-1; TRBD1 might be the D (5 bases). With 7 bases removed from V and 6 bases from J, the gap between germline ends came to 15 bases. There are 13 residues in the CDR3. Per germline, CDR1 MGHRA and CDR2 YSYEKL. CDR3 sequence reads: CASKSTGLAEAFF. DNA of the CDR3: TGCGCCAGCAAGAGTACGGGGCTTGCTGAAGCTTTCTTT.

The rearrangement uses TRBV2 and TRBJ2-1; D possibly corresponds to TRBD2 (5 bases). The V and J ends lost 6 bases and 9 bases respectively, with 24 bases between them. The CDR3 is made up of 16 amino acids. Germline CDR1 reads SNHLY; CDR2 reads FYNNEI. CDR3 region: CASSSLEAPFGGEQFF. In DNA form, the CDR3 reads TGTGCCAGCAGCTCATTAGAGGCACCCTTCGGAGGTGAGCAGTTCTTC.

This clone was observed a handful of times. The gene calls are TRBV18 and TRBJ1-5; D may be TRBD1 (5 bases). This CDR3 comprises 13 residues. Germline CDR1 KGHSH, CDR2 LQKENI. V was trimmed by 6 bases and J by 9 bases, leaving 15 bases between them. The CDR3 nucleotides are TGTGCCAGCTCTGGGGACGACGGGCGGCCCCAGCATTTT. This encodes CASSGDDGRPQHF.

The chain employs TRBV9 and TRBJ2-1, with 11 bases lining up with TRBD2. The V and J ends lost 4 bases and 4 bases, in that order; junction bases with no gene match: 4. The CDR3 consists of 15 residues. The germline V gene encodes CDR1 SGDLS and CDR2 YYNGEE. This CDR3 reads CASSMTSGAYNEQFF. The CDR3 DNA reads TGTGCCAGCAGCATGACTAGCGGGGCTTACAATGAGCAGTTCTTC. Based on the CDR3 plus reference TRBV9 and TRBJ2-1, the full variable domain is DSGVTQTPKHLITATGQRVTLRCSPRSGDLSVYWYQQSLDQGLQFLIQYYNGEERAKGNILERFSAQQFPDLHSELNLSSLELGDSALYFCASSMTSGAYNEQFFGPGTRLTVL.

The chain employs TRBV25-1 and TRBJ1-5; D possibly corresponds to TRBD1 (5 bases). The CDR3 covers 15 residues. Deletions cut 3 bases from V and 6 bases from J, with 15 bases between. Germline V lookup: CDR1 MGHDK, CDR2 SYGVNS. In DNA, the CDR3 is TGTGCCAGCAGTGAGAGACAGCTTAGACGTCAGCCCCAGCATTTT. This codes for CASSERQLRRQPQHF.

This clone was seen a few times. The J gene is TRBJ2-3, the V gene TRBV2, with a tentative D call TRBD1 (5 bases). V was cut by 6 bases and J by 0 bases, with 10 bases left in between. CDR1 SNHLY and CDR2 FYNNEI come from the germline V gene. This CDR3 is 14 amino acids long. The CDR3 is CASSRQQSTDTQYF. CDR3 nucleotide sequence: TGTGCCAGCAGCAGACAGCAGAGCACAGATACGCAGTATTTT.

This clone was found a few times. The rearrangement joins TRBV5-4 to TRBJ2-1; TRBD2 matches 10 bases. The CDR3 length is 17 residues. The J segment lost 2 bases and the V segment lost 4 bases, leaving 9 bases of the junction unmatched. CDR1 is SGHNT and CDR2 is YYREEE in the germline V gene (reference sequence). The chain's CDR3 is CASSGAPSGSAYNEQFF. CDR3 bases: TGTGCCAGCAGCGGAGCCCCTAGCGGGAGCGCCTACAATGAGCAGTTCTTC.

The chain's CDR3 is CASSAKRAGQGAYEQYF. CDR3 nucleotides: TGTGCCAGCAGCGCCAAAAGGGCCGGACAGGGGGCTTACGAGCAGTACTTC. V is TRBV7-8 and J is TRBJ2-7, with 11 bases matching TRBD1. The CDR3 totals 17 residues. The germline V gene encodes CDR1 SGHVS and CDR2 FQNEAQ. The V segment lost 5 bases and the J segment 4 bases; nucleotides outside the gene matches: 13.

The table lists this clone with a few counts. The chain links TRBV6-5 to TRBJ2-7; 10 bases are shared with TRBD1. The V gene's germline CDR1 is MNHEY and CDR2 SVGAGI. Losses at the gene ends were 7 bases for V and 6 bases for J; bases not matched to a gene: 12. The CDR3 length is 15 residues. The CDR3 bases are TGTGCCAGCACCCCCTTCGACAGGGGGCGAAGCGAGCAGTACTTC. It yields the protein CASTPFDRGRSEQYF.

This chain connects TRBV7-2 to TRBJ2-7; maybe TRBD1 (5 bases). The V and J ends lost 1 base and 3 bases respectively, with 10 bases between them. Germline V gene lookup returns CDR1 SGHTA and CDR2 FQGNSA. This CDR3 comprises 14 residues. The CDR3 reads CASSLGRVSYEQYF. DNA of the CDR3: TGTGCCAGCAGCTTAGGCAGGGTGAGCTACGAGCAGTACTTC.

The chain is built from TRBV13 and TRBJ2-1; 9 bases align to TRBD2. Trimming cost V 5 bases and J 7 bases; bases outside gene matches: 18. Germline lookup yields CDR1 PRHDT and CDR2 FYEKMQ (reference sequence). The CDR3 is made up of 18 amino acids. CDR3 sequence (DNA): TGTGCCAGCAGCCTGAAGTTAGCGGGAGCTAGACGATGGAATGAGCAGTTCTTC. This translates into CASSLKLAGARRWNEQFF.